This record covers a single T cell receptor (beta chain). No cognate antigen has been identified for it. This sample is part of a study of cytomegalovirus exposure and HLA in healthy donors (dated by TCRdb to about 2017). Describing the broader study: In an earlier analysis of some 610 of the donors, 250 to 350 Gb of sequence data and roughly 100 million unique TCR beta sequences from roughly 200 million T cells were reported. Roughly five DR-DQ haplotypes were handled as single units for association and clustering because linkage in the cohort was strong. All discovery cohort repertoires had been generated on a single sequencing platform. High-throughput TCR immunosequencing, statistical association of individual TCRs with disease status, and machine learning were combined to predict cytomegalovirus infection status. The number of typed donors differed by locus: about 629-640 for A, B, C, DRB1 and DQB1; 500 to 550 for DQA1; around 580 for DPA1; and around 450 for DPB1. In a later genetic analysis, genome-wide SNP genotypes for 398 of the 666 donors were used, and that subset was treated as a discovery cohort. Donor age, sex, ethnicity and CMV serostatus were compiled alongside the repertoire data. Across around 400 genotyped donors of the cohort, an average of roughly 230,000 unique TCR beta nucleotide sequences per donor were sequenced, and 15% to 20% of those sequences were non-productive. Rather than drawing on any new phenotypic data, the later analysis identified candidate immune exposures from TCR beta sequences and the way those sequences occurred across donors. In an earlier analysis of roughly 580 of the donors, high-throughput TCR beta sequencing was used to judge whether each TCR beta V gene segment behaved as functional or pseudogenic. Using immunosequencing, the study profiled T cell repertoires from 500 to 800 subjects and related those repertoires to cytomegalovirus serostatus. An early release that covered some 640 HLA-typed donors contained approximately 300 gigabases of sequencing data and about 84 million unique TCR sequences. A separate validation cohort of about 110 different subjects was used in addition to the approximately 700-subject first cohort. A later analysis re-analyzed previously published TCR beta repertoires from roughly 690 donors and added high-resolution HLA genotyping to study TCR occurrence patterns. Of the 300 to 450 genotyped donors, more than 75% were placed in the genetic ancestry cluster associated with self-reported Caucasian donors. The study aimed to test whether cataloging public T cell receptors could reveal signatures of past pathogen exposure. HLA typing covered class I and class II loci at four-digit resolution.

Study-wide findings and limitations: Immune exposure information for the cohort was limited to CMV serostatus. In an earlier analysis of roughly 560 of the donors, most TCR beta V segments were observed in productive rearrangements about 90% or about 30% of the time, broadly matching IMGT annotations. Assigning TCR associations to individual alleles was difficult when HLA alleles, especially DR and DQ, strongly co-occurred. Across donors, most TCR sequences were observed very rarely, whereas some public TCRs were present in many individuals. According to a later genetic analysis, donors in an Asian-associated ancestry cluster had fewer N-insertions in productive TCRs than the approximately 610-donor mean. Compared with equally common non-associated chains, HLA-associated TCR beta chains in a later analysis were more clonally expanded and had lower generation probabilities. An association between a missense DCLRE1C variant and V-gene and J-gene trimming of TCR beta chains was found in a later genetic analysis and replicated in an independent cohort. A later analysis found that most CMV-associated TCR beta chains appeared HLA-restricted, with HLA associations seemingly driven largely by CMV exposure. The study listed approximately 150 TCR beta chains as associated with cytomegalovirus. The classifier was reported to diagnose cytomegalovirus status with high specificity and sensitivity in both the original and validation cohorts. A later analysis associated 16,951 TCR beta sequences with specific HLA alleles at a false discovery rate of 0.05. A later analysis reported that several top co-occurrence clusters appeared linked to parvovirus B19, influenza, CMV and Epstein-Barr virus. This cohort had only TCR beta chains sequenced, and the lack of alpha or paired-chain data limited which features could be detected. Sequencing depth was assumed to be roughly uniform across donors in the presence/absence analyses, though that assumption may not hold. Linkage disequilibrium might explain the correlated functional status among segregating V segments, but an unknown experimental factor could not be ruled out. Some IMGT-functional V segments, including TRBV6-2 and TRBV6-3, could not be distinguished by the 87-base-pair reads and were therefore excluded. In a later analysis, the rate of TCR association differed among HLA loci, with DRB1 alleles having the most associated TCRs and HLA-C alleles having the fewest. A cluster of highly shared sequence variants was judged likely to represent a technical artifact of the sequencing pipeline. Because counts were too low, seventeen rarely observed V segments, including chromosome 9 orphons, were excluded from the earlier analysis of 587 of the donors. A few of the identified cytomegalovirus-associated TCR beta chains were confirmed in vitro to be specific for cytomegalovirus antigens. The authors suggested that the approach could potentially be generalized to other disease states and immunological phenotypes. A further reported finding was that TCR beta sequences accurately predicted the HLA-A and HLA-B alleles for most subjects in the first cohort. Because HLA typing was missing for some donors at each locus, association tests included only the typed subset.

The CDR3 starts with the cysteine, ends with the phenylalanine, and has 18 residues. The kept DNA is CDR3 alone, 54 bases in frame from the first base. The cohort was made up of hundreds of healthy bone marrow donors. At the time of sampling, all cohort members were nominally healthy, though unrecorded immune exposures were likely present. The donor tested CMV seropositive, placing the donor among the 310 or so seropositive members of the cohort. Every donor gave a peripheral blood sample, and the peripheral blood mononuclear cells from that sample were used for TCR beta sequencing. The Qiagen DNeasy Blood Extraction Kit was used to extract genomic DNA from the blood cell samples. The library was generated by the immunoSEQ multiplex PCR assay. The multiplex PCR relied on a mix of 60 forward primers for TCR Vbeta segments and 13 reverse primers for TCR Jbeta segments. The CDR3 region of rearranged TCR beta genes was amplified from genomic DNA by a multiplex PCR assay. The amplified TCR beta libraries were sequenced on the Illumina HiSeq System as 87-base-pair reads. Per the source publication's procedure: A later analysis counted around 72 million unique TCR beta chains across the 500 to 850 repertoires, and around 9.9 million of these chains were shared by at least two donors. A nearest-neighbor algorithm error-corrected the raw reads and collapsed the reads into unique sequences, merging closely related sequences to remove PCR and sequencing errors. CDR3 sequences were aligned to IMGT reference sequences to assign V, D and J gene segments. For a sequence to be retained, a match of at least six nucleotides was required to both a V gene segment and a J gene segment. A rearrangement was called productive if the CDR3 had no stop codons and remained in frame with V and J, and every other rearrangement was called non-productive. CDR3 was defined according to IMGT convention as the region running from the second conserved V-encoded cysteine to the conserved J-encoded phenylalanine. The earlier analysis of some 600 of the donors excluded sequences that lacked an unambiguous match to a single V gene segment. An earlier analysis of several hundred of the donors called V segments functional above 56.7% productive rearrangements and segregating when the between-donor standard deviation exceeded 5%. A statistical classification framework was built to diagnose cytomegalovirus status from the catalog of TCR beta chain sequences. V and J gene assignment, in a later analysis, came from comparing TCR nucleotide sequences with IMGT/GENE-DB human TR gene sequences. The TCRdist pipeline was used in a later analysis to assign CDR3 sequences and most-parsimonious VDJ recombination scenarios. In a later analysis, every TCR beta chain was defined by the combination of its CDR3 amino acid sequence and its V-gene family, and reads without a unique V-gene family were dropped. In a later analysis, 450 to 600 highly shared, low-generation-probability nucleotide sequences were removed to address suspected cross-contamination and a sequencing artifact. In a later analysis, a clonal expansion index was calculated for each public chain from normalized within-repertoire ranks of inferred template counts. Generation probabilities in a later analysis came from a VDJ recombination model fitted to out-of-frame rearrangements, and those results were checked against IGoR. In a later analysis, hypergeometric tests were used to score TCR-TCR, TCR-HLA and TCR-CMV co-occurrence, with a repertoire-size bias correction applied to TCR pairs. A later analysis estimated false discovery rates by permuting HLA or CMV assignments 20 times. In a later analysis, co-occurring TCRs were grouped using DBSCAN, and TCRdist sequence similarity was added for clustering within HLA-allele-positive subsets. Co-occurrence clustering excluded repertoires with fewer than 30,000 or more than 120,000 public chains, plus five with anomalous nucleotide sharing. The immuneACCESS repertoire file appears here via TCRdb, limited to in-frame rearrangements. These files lack a portion of the clones; in checked studies, under half of the deficit traces to unresolved V genes, and the cause of the others is not known. V and J calls and clone size are given by that table; D and trimming were obtained from the DNA. The table kept for this sample lists about 200,000 clones. About 1% of the sample goes to the ten largest clones.

The chain links TRBV12-2 with TRBJ1-2. TRBV12-2 is shown as a pseudogene. This TCR came from a girl aged 2-10 years in good health and CMV-seropositive. The specimen was PBMCs. In nucleotide form, the sequence is TGTGCAAGTCGCTTATTTGGACCGGGGAGGGCCCGTGACTATGGCTACACCTTC. Its translation reads: CASRLFGPGRARDYGYTF.